The entry that follows covers one T cell receptor (beta chain) sequence. Its antigen is currently unknown. Sequencing was performed with immunoSEQ multiplex PCR; in TCRdb, only in-frame clones are kept and a portion is missing. The table records about 1.5 million clones, roughly 97% of them present only once. The record originates from a study of shared clonotypes between healthy human individuals. Study at large: Aged between 18 and 49, the donors were a couple of women and three men. Whole-study results and caveats: What naive subsets generally showed was a larger estimated richness than memory subsets showed.

The V and J ends lost 6 bases and 4 bases respectively, with 10 bases between them. The germline V gene has CDR1 MNHEY and CDR2 SMNVEV (reference sequence). This CDR3 contains 13 residues. The rearrangement links TRBV27 to TRBJ2-1; tentatively, D is TRBD2 (5 bases). This TCR came from a man younger than 45 in good health. Sequenced material: naive CD4+ T cells sorted from blood. Indicated subset: CD45RA+ positively selected. CDR3 amino acids: CASRSSLYNEQFF. The CDR3 bases are TGTGCCAGCAGGTCTAGCCTATACAATGAGCAGTTCTTC.